This is a list of T cell receptor beta chains from one sample in a study of OX40 agonist ivuxolimab in advanced cancers. Libraries were prepared by immunoSEQ multiplex PCR; TCRdb keeps only in-frame clonotypes and omits some of them. The data hold approximately 47,000 clones, with roughly three quarters observed a single time. This specimen consisted of CD4+ or CD8+ T cells sorted from blood, obtained in a trial of the OX40 agonist ivuxolimab. These receptors all come from an adult with an advanced solid tumor such as melanoma, head and neck, liver or kidney cancer. Each CDR3 is given without its conserved first and last residue.

v_gene | CDR3aa
TRBV2 | ASPDYLSPYEQY
TRBV11-2 | ASSLGLRQETQY
TRBV5-4 | ASSSQGIQETQY
TRBV30 | AWSAKETQY
TRBV28 | ASSLTGRRGGEQY
TRBV5-4 | ASSLPGLAGGQF
TRBV13 | ASSSSGTGGGEQY
TRBV6-5 | ASKTASGNTIY
TRBV7-9 | ASSRNGGTGELF
TRBV7-8 | ASSLSRSGNTIY
TRBV6-6 | ASSTRTSGSYNEQF
TRBV2 | ASSEAASGGTYEQY
TRBV11-2 | ASSLEGDREQF
TRBV4-3 | ASSQDSYAGVGNNEQF
TRBV7-8 | ASSPQPGTYQPQH
TRBV7-9 | ASSLGGSGANVLT
TRBV30 | AWSAPFDRGDTEAF
TRBV29-1 | SVDGTPSSYNEQF
TRBV7-8 | ASSPLRVAASIPSYEQY
TRBV4-1 | ASSPYPGGNQPQH
TRBV20-1 | MGAGKETQY
TRBV6-5 | ATIPVGGLNYGYT
TRBV7-9 | ASSQSSYNEQF
TRBV7-6 | ASSLVRDRVDTQY
TRBV27 | ASSLWGPHQPQH
TRBV30 | AWAGGLDYGYT
TRBV19 | ASGGASGANVLT
TRBV18 | ASSEADGNNEQF
TRBV19 | ASSINPGGYEQY
TRBV19 | ASSIKTYNSPLH
TRBV5-6 | ASTPGTSGYEQF
TRBV6-5 | ASRLVSTDTQY
TRBV16 | ASSQGYNSPLH
TRBV30 | AWETGSQPQH
TRBV19 | ASTTTRDTEAF
TRBV5-4 | ASSFGGQATEAF
TRBV6-1 | ASSGQGAYNEQF
TRBV19 | ASSITADRPYNEQF